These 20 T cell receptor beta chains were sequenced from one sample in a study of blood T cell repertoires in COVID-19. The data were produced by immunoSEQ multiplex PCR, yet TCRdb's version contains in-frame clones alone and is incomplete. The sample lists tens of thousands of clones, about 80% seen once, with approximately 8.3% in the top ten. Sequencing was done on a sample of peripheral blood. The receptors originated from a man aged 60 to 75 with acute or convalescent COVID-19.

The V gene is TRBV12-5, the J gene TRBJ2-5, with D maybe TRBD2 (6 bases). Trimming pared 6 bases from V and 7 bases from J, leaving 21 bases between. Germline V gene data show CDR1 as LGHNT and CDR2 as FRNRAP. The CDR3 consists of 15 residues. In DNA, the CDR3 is TGTGCTAGTGGCCCTCACCCCCCGCCGGAGGGGACCCAGTACTTC. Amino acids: CASGPHPPPEGTQYF.

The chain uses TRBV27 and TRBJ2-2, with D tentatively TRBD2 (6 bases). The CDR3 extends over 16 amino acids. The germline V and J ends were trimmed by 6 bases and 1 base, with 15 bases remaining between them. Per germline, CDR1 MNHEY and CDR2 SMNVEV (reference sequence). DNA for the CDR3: TGTGCCAGCAGGGGGTGGGGAGGAGGGAACACCGGGGAGCTGTTTTTT. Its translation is CASRGWGGGNTGELFF.

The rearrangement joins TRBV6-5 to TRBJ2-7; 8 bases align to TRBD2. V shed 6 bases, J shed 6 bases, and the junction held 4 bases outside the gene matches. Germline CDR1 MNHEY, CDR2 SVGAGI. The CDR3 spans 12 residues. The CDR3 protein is CASSPGGGEQYF. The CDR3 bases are TGTGCCAGCAGCCCCGGGGGGGGCGAGCAGTACTTC.

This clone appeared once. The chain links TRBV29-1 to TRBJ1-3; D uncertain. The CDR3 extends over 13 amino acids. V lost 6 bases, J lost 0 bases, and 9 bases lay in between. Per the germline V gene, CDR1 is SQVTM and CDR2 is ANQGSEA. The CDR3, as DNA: TGCAGCGTCCCGGGAAGCTCTGGAAACACCATATATTTT. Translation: CSVPGSSGNTIYF. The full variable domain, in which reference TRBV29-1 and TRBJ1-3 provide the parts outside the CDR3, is SAVISQKPSRDICQRGTSLTIQCQVDSQVTMMFWYRQQPGQSLTLIATANQGSEATYESGFVIDKFPISRPNLTFSTLTVSNMSPEDSSIYLCSVPGSSGNTIYFGEGSWLTVV.

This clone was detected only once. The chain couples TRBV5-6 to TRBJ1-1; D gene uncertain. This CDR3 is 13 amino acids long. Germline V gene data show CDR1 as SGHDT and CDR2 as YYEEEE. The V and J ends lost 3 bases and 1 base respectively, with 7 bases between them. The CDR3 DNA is TGTGCCAGCAGCTCGGTCGAGAACACTGAAGCTTTCTTT. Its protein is CASSSVENTEAFF.

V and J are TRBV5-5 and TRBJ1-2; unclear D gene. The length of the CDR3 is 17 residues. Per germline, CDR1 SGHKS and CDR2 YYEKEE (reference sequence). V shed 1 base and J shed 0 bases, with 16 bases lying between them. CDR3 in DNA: TGTGCCAGCAGCTTGTACGGGCCAGACGGGACTAACTATGGCTACACCTTC. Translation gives CASSLYGPDGTNYGYTF.

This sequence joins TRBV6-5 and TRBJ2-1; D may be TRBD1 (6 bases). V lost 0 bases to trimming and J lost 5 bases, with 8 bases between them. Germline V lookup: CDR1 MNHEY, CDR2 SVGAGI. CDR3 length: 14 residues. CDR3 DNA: TGTGCCAGCAGTTACTCGGACAGACACAATGAGCAGTTCTTC. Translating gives CASSYSDRHNEQFF.

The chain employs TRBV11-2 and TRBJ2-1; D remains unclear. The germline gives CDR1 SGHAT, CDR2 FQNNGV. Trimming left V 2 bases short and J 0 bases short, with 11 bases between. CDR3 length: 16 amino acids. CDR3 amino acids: CASSLSAASSYNEQFF. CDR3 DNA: TGTGCCAGCAGCTTATCGGCAGCTAGCTCCTACAATGAGCAGTTCTTC. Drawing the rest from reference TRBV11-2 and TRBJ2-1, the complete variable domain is EAGVAQSPRYKIIEKRQSVAFWCNPISGHATLYWYQQILGQGPKLLIQFQNNGVVDDSQLPKDRFSAERLKGVDSTLKIQPAKLEDSAVYLCASSLSAASSYNEQFFGPGTRLTVL.

The CDR3: CASGTSLYEQYF. Written as DNA, the CDR3 is TGTGCCAGTGGGACTAGCCTCTACGAGCAGTACTTC. The chain is built from TRBV28 and TRBJ2-7, with 9 bases aligning to TRBD2. The CDR3 covers 12 residues. The germline V gene encodes CDR1 MDHEN and CDR2 SYDVKM. Trimming removed 9 bases from V and 3 bases from J; junction bases left unmatched: 3. Full variable domain (rest looked up from reference TRBV28 and TRBJ2-7): DVKVTQSSRYLVKRTGEKVFLECVQDMDHENMFWYRQDPGLGLRLIYFSYDVKMKEKGDIPEGYSVSREKKERFSLILESASTNQTSMYLCASGTSLYEQYFGPGTRLTVT.

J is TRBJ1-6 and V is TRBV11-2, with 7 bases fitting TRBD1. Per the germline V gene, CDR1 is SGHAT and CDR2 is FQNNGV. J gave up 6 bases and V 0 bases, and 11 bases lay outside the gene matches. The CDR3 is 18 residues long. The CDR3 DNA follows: TGTGCCAGCAGCTTAGATGGGCGACAGGGCAAGGGTAATTCACCCCTCCACTTT. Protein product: CASSLDGRQGKGNSPLHF.

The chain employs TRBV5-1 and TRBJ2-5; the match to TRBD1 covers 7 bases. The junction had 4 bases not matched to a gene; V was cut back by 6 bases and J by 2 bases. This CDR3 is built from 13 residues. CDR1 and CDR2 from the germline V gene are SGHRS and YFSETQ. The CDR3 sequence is CASKGTVQETQYF. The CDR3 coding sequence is TGCGCCAGCAAAGGGACAGTTCAAGAGACCCAGTACTTC. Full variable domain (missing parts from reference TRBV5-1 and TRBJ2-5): KAGVTQTPRYLIKTRGQQVTLSCSPISGHRSVSWYQQTPGQGLQFLFEYFSETQRNKGNFPGRFSGRQFSNSRSEMNVSTLELGDSALYLCASKGTVQETQYFGPGTRLLVL.

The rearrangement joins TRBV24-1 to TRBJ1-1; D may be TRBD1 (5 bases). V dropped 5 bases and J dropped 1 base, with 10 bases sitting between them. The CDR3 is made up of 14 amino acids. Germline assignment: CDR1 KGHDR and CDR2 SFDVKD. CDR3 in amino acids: CATSGGQKNTEAFF. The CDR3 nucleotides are TGTGCCACCAGTGGGGGCCAAAAGAACACTGAAGCTTTCTTT.

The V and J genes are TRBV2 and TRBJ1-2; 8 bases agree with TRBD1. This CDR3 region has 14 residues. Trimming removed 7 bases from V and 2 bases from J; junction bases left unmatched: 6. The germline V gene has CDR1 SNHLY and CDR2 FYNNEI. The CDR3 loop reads CASTVDRVNYGYTF. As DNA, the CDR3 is TGTGCCAGCACCGTGGACAGGGTGAACTATGGCTACACCTTC.

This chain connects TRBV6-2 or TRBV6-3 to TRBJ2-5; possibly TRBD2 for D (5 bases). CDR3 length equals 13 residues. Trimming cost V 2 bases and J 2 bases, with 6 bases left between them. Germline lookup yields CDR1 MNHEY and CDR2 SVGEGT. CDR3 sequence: CASSYGRQETQYF. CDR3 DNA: TGTGCCAGCAGTTACGGGAGACAAGAGACCCAGTACTTC.

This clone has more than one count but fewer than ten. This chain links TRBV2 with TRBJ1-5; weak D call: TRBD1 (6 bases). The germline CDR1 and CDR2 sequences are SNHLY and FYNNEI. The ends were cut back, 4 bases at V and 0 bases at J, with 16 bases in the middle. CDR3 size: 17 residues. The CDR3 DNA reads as TGTGCCAGCAGTGCCCCCTCGGGACACCCTAGCAATCAGCCCCAGCATTTT. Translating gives CASSAPSGHPSNQPQHF.

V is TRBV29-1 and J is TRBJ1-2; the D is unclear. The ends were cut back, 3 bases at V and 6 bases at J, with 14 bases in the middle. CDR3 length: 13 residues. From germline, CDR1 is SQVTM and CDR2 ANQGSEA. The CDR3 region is CSVDGPSFHGYTF. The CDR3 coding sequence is TGCAGCGTTGATGGGCCCTCTTTTCATGGCTACACCTTC.

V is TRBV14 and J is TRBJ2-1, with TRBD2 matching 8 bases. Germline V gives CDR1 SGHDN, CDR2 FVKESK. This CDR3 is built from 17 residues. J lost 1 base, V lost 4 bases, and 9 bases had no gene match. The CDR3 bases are TGTGCCAGCAGCCTCCTCCTAACGGGGGGGTCCTACAATGAGCAGTTCTTC. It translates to CASSLLLTGGSYNEQFF. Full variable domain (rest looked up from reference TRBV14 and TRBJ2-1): EAGVTQFPSHSVIEKGQTVTLRCDPISGHDNLYWYRRVMGKEIKFLLHFVKESKQDESGMPNNRFLAERTGGTYSTLKVQPAELEDSGVYFCASSLLLTGGSYNEQFFGPGTRLTVL.

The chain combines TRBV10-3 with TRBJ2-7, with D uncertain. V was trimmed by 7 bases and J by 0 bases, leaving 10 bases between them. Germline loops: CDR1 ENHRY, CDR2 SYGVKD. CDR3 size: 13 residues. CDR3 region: CAITEADSYEQYF. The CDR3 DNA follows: TGTGCCATCACCGAGGCCGACTCCTACGAGCAGTACTTC.

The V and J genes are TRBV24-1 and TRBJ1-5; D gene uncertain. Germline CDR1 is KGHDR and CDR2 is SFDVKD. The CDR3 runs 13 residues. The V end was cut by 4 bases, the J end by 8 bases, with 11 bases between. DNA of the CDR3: TGTGCCACCAGTGAGGGTCAGCGAGAGCCCCAGCATTTT. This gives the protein CATSEGQREPQHF.

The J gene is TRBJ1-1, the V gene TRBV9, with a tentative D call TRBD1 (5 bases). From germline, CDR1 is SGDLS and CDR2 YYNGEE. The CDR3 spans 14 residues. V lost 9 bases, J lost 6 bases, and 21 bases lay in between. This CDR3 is CATSDRPAGAEAFF. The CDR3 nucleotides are TGTGCCACCTCCGACAGACCGGCGGGAGCTGAAGCTTTCTTT.